The rows below give T cell receptor beta chains drawn from one sample of a study of blood T cells in healthy people across ages. MiXCR, applied by TCRdb to the 5' RACE reads, yields one record per CDR3 protein. Of about 1,800,000 distinct CDR3 sequences listed, over 25% were seen once; the top ten hold 7% to 9%. Sequences were obtained from blood. These TCRs come from a woman aged 30 to 39 in good health. Both conserved end residues are part of each CDR3. D genes are given only for firm matches. A clone size is listed for some rows: how often the clone was seen (once, few, many), or a class if it is expanded.

J,V,size,D,CDR3,DNA
TRBJ2-7,TRBV2,many,-,CASRADGGSYEQYF,TGTGCCAGCAGGGCAGACGGTGGCTCCTACGAGCAGTACTTC
TRBJ2-3,TRBV20-1,-,-,CSARIVANDNTQYF,TGCAGTGCTCGGATTGTAGCGAACGATAATACGCAGTATTTT
TRBJ2-5,TRBV7-2,-,-,CASSPFIVLRTQYF,TGTGCCAGCAGCCCCTTCATCGTTCTCAGGACCCAGTACTTC
TRBJ2-3,TRBV27,-,-,CASSQRRGGKDTQYF,TGTGCCAGCAGTCAACGCAGAGGGGGGAAGGATACGCAGTATTTT
TRBJ1-5,TRBV7-8,-,-,CASSPASSGPYSNQPQHF,TGTGCCAGCAGCCCCGCCTCGAGCGGGCCCTATAGCAATCAGCCCCAGCATTTT
TRBJ1-2,TRBV3-1,few,TRBD1,CASSQDLGGAIYGYTF,TGTGCCAGCAGCCAAGATCTAGGGGGCGCGATTTATGGCTACACCTTC
TRBJ2-7,TRBV20-1,-,-,CSAREDGNEQYF,TGCAGTGCTAGGGAGGACGGGAACGAGCAGTACTTC
TRBJ1-5,TRBV20-1,-,-,CSARGGAGDQPQHF,TGCAGTGCTAGAGGGGGGGCCGGCGATCAGCCCCAGCATTTT
TRBJ1-5,TRBV2,few,-,CASSEGGRSQPQHF,TGTGCCAGCAGTGAGGGGGGGCGAAGTCAGCCCCAGCATTTT
TRBJ1-2,TRBV28,few,-,CASSLRPTGNYGYTF,TGTGCCAGCAGTTTACGCCCCACCGGAAACTATGGCTACACCTTC
TRBJ1-2,TRBV3-1,-,TRBD1,CASSRGQPVYGYTF,TGTGCCAGCAGCCGGGGACAGCCAGTCTATGGCTACACCTTC
TRBJ2-7,TRBV7-2,few,TRBD1,CASSFGAPASRGRRDHEQYF,TGTGCCAGCAGCTTCGGGGCCCCGGCGTCCAGGGGGCGGAGGGATCACGAGCAGTACTTC
TRBJ2-5,TRBV7-2,-,TRBD2,CASSFSGGSETQYF,TGTGCCAGCAGCTTCAGCGGGGGATCGGAGACCCAGTACTTC
TRBJ2-7,TRBV30,-,-,CAWGPGTALYEQYF,TGTGCCTGGGGGCCCGGGACGGCCCTCTACGAGCAGTACTTC
TRBJ1-2,TRBV5-1,many,-,CASSLDRGVNYGYTF,TGCGCCAGCAGCTTGGATCGGGGGGTCAACTATGGCTACACCTTC
TRBJ2-1,TRBV9,many,-,CASSVFSVSSYNEQFF,TGTGCCAGCAGCGTATTTTCGGTTAGCTCCTACAATGAGCAGTTCTTC
TRBJ2-5,TRBV20-1,many,-,CSASRVKGQETQYF,TGCAGTGCTAGTCGAGTTAAGGGGCAAGAGACCCAGTACTTC
TRBJ2-5,TRBV2,few,TRBD2,CASQSGGAVETQYF,TGTGCCAGCCAAAGCGGGGGGGCTGTTGAGACCCAGTACTTC
TRBJ1-5,TRBV29-1,few,TRBD1,CSVGAGQGSNQPQHF,TGCAGCGTTGGGGCGGGACAGGGTAGCAATCAGCCCCAGCATTTT
TRBJ1-2,TRBV12-3/TRBV12-4,-,TRBD1,CASTTRQGYGYTF,TGTGCCAGCACCACCAGACAGGGCTATGGCTACACCTTC
TRBJ1-1,TRBV10-3,many,-,CAIRGEGSNEAFF,TGTGCCATCAGGGGGGAGGGGAGCAATGAAGCTTTCTTT
TRBJ2-6,TRBV30,few,TRBD1,CAWSPGQGALGANVLTF,TGTGCCTGGAGCCCGGGACAGGGGGCACTAGGGGCCAACGTCCTGACTTTC
TRBJ2-5,TRBV5-1,-,-,CASSLKSQETQYF,TGCGCCAGCAGCTTGAAAAGCCAAGAGACCCAGTACTTC
TRBJ2-7,TRBV6-5,-,TRBD1,CASSYSGQGGYEQYF,TGTGCCAGCAGTTACTCGGGACAGGGTGGATACGAGCAGTACTTC
TRBJ1-2,TRBV27,-,TRBD1,CASSPDRGRLGGYTF,TGTGCCAGCAGTCCGGACAGGGGGCGTCTGGGTGGCTACACCTTC
TRBJ1-2,TRBV27,many,-,CASSLRVTNYGYTF,TGTGCCAGCAGTTTAAGGGTAACTAACTATGGCTACACCTTC
TRBJ2-2,TRBV5-1,few,-,CASSPPRTQTGELFF,TGCGCCAGCAGCCCTCCCAGGACACAAACCGGGGAGCTGTTTTTT
TRBJ1-1,TRBV11-2,-,-,CASSLEGTPNTEAFF,TGTGCCAGCAGCTTAGAAGGGACACCTAACACTGAAGCTTTCTTT
TRBJ2-3,TRBV2,-,-,CASVRGDTQYF,TGTGCCAGCGTCAGGGGTGATACGCAGTATTTT
TRBJ1-1,TRBV7-9,few,-,CASSLTAANTEAFF,TGTGCCAGCAGCTTAACGGCAGCAAACACTGAAGCTTTCTTT
TRBJ1-2,TRBV5-1,many,-,CASSLDPGNYGYTF,TGCGCCAGCAGCTTGGATCCGGGGAACTATGGCTACACCTTC
TRBJ1-2,TRBV19,-,-,CASSIDRRGCYGYTF,TGTGCCAGTAGTATAGATCGACGGGGCTGTTATGGCTACACCTTC
TRBJ1-1,TRBV12-5,-,TRBD1,CASGLGGGTDRDENTEAFF,TGTGCTAGTGGTTTGGGCGGGGGGACGGACAGGGATGAGAACACTGAAGCTTTCTTT
TRBJ1-2,TRBV29-1,many,-,CSVELSGAYGYTF,TGCAGCGTTGAACTATCTGGGGCCTATGGCTACACCTTC
TRBJ2-5,TRBV7-2,-,TRBD2,CASRGDSGRHEQYF,TGTGCCAGCAGAGGGGATAGCGGGAGGCATGAGCAGTACTTC
TRBJ2-7,TRBV4-2,many,TRBD2,CASSQEIRERGVPFRQYF,TGTGCCAGCAGCCAAGAGATTAGGGAGCGGGGGGTCCCTTTCCGGCAGTACTTC
TRBJ1-5,TRBV7-2,-,-,CASGLVRNNQPQHF,TGTGCCAGCGGCTTAGTACGGAACAATCAGCCCCAGCATTTT
TRBJ2-3,TRBV27,many,-,CASSPIWGDTQYF,TGTGCCAGCAGTCCCATATGGGGAGATACGCAGTATTTT
TRBJ1-4,TRBV20-1,few,-,CSASPGGGNEKLFF,TGCAGTGCTAGCCCGGGGGGGGGTAATGAAAAACTGTTTTTT
TRBJ2-7,TRBV20-1,few,-,CSARSPPSSYNEQYF,TGCAGTGCTAGATCCCCTCCCAGCTCCTACAATGAGCAGTACTTC
TRBJ2-2,TRBV9,-,-,CASSVVGQGTGELFF,TGTGCCAGCAGCGTAGTTGGGCAGGGCACCGGGGAGCTGTTTTTT
TRBJ2-1,TRBV5-1,-,-,CASSFTAGIDNEQFF,TGCGCCAGCAGCTTTACAGCGGGTATAGACAATGAGCAGTTCTTC
TRBJ1-3,TRBV20-1,-,TRBD1,CSARDRALPGNTIYF,TGCAGTGCTAGGGACAGGGCATTGCCTGGAAACACCATATATTTT
TRBJ1-1,TRBV9,-,-,CASSVGVGDTEAFF,TGTGCCAGCAGCGTAGGTGTAGGGGACACTGAAGCTTTCTTT
TRBJ1-4,TRBV4-3,-,-,CASSQKAGTHNEKLFF,TGCGCCAGCAGCCAAAAGGCCGGGACCCATAATGAAAAACTGTTTTTT